These 11 T cell receptor beta chains were sequenced from one sample in a study of monozygotic twins with inflammatory bowel disease. TCRdb reprocessed the 5' RACE reads and keeps a single row for each CDR3 protein, giving no DNA. Its clone listing holds more than 110,000 distinct CDR3 sequences. The specimen was blood. The receptors come from a human donor with ulcerative colitis or Crohn's disease, or a healthy co-twin of an affected twin (not recorded which).

The chain employs TRBV12-3 or TRBV12-4 and TRBJ2-5. The length of the CDR3 is 14 residues. The CDR3 spells CASSLVARQETQYF.

V is TRBV20-1 and J is TRBJ2-1; as DNA is missing, the TRBD1 call by TCRdb cannot be tested. Germline loops: CDR1 DFQATT, CDR2 SNEGSKA (reference sequence). The CDR3 has 14 amino acids. The CDR3 protein is CSARGTGTSNEQFF.

J is TRBJ2-1 and V is TRBV7-9; TCRdb calls TRBD2, which cannot be checked without DNA. CDR1 and CDR2 (germline): SEHNR, FQNEAQ (reference sequence). The CDR3 is 15 amino acids. CDR3 loop: CASSLRSGGVHEQFF.

Here the CDR3 reads CASFISGSPRGYTF. The rearrangement uses TRBV6-1 and TRBJ1-2; TCRdb outputs TRBD1, but without DNA this stays unchecked. The CDR3 sequence is 14 residues long. The germline V gene encodes CDR1 MNHNS and CDR2 SASEGT.

The chain couples TRBV7-7 to TRBJ2-1; TCRdb returns TRBD1, unconfirmable since there is no DNA. The CDR3 runs to 15 residues. Germline CDR1 is SSHAT and CDR2 is FNYEAQ (reference sequence). This CDR3 is CASSPHGGRNNEQFF.

J is TRBJ2-7 and V is TRBV9; TCRdb designates TRBD1, a call that cannot be tested without DNA. Germline V CDR1 and CDR2: SGDLS, YYNGEE. The CDR3 extends over 14 amino acids. CDR3 sequence: CASSVDGGPYEQYF. The full variable domain, in which reference TRBV9 and TRBJ2-7 provide the parts outside the CDR3, is DSGVTQTPKHLITATGQRVTLRCSPRSGDLSVYWYQQSLDQGLQFLIQYYNGEERAKGNILERFSAQQFPDLHSELNLSSLELGDSALYFCASSVDGGPYEQYFGPGTRLTVT.

This rearrangement joins TRBV20-1 to TRBJ2-7; TCRdb's D gene call, TRBD1, goes unchecked for lack of DNA. The CDR3 spans 13 residues. Germline V gene sequence: CDR1 DFQATT, CDR2 SNEGSKA (reference sequence). The chain's CDR3 is CSARWTQGDEQYF.

The V gene is TRBV9, the J gene TRBJ2-5; TCRdb gives TRBD1 as the D gene, but with no DNA this cannot be confirmed. The CDR3 runs 16 residues. Germline V gene data show CDR1 as SGDLS and CDR2 as YYNGEE. CDR3 amino acids: CASSGGGTASQETQYF.

The CDR3 sequence: CASSPGTGKEKLFF. The chain uses TRBV5-1 and TRBJ1-4; TCRdb's D call, TRBD1, is unchecked because there is no DNA. Germline CDR1 is SGHRS and CDR2 is YFSETQ. The CDR3 loop spans 14 amino acids.

This chain's CDR3 is CSVVGRITDTQYF. The chain is built from TRBV29-1 and TRBJ2-3. The CDR3 totals 13 residues. Per germline, CDR1 SQVTM and CDR2 ANQGSEA.

The CDR3 protein is CASSRRQVQETQYF. The chain couples TRBV5-1 to TRBJ2-5. Germline V gives CDR1 SGHRS, CDR2 YFSETQ. The CDR3 totals 14 residues.